Listed below are T cell receptor beta chains from one sample, sequenced in a study of control samples from healthy donors and cancer patients. The assay was immunoSEQ multiplex PCR, and TCRdb's table has in-frame clones only and misses some. This sample carries fewer than 120,000 clones, around 87% of them seen once, and the ten largest clones take roughly 3.7%. Sequencing was performed on PBMCs. These receptors were collected from a woman aged 55-69 years with lung cancer. The CDR3 runs from the conserved cysteine through the conserved F or W. The D gene is left open where the match is weak. Size values are once, few and many counts, or a class for expanded clones, and some rows have none.

J | V | D | size | CDR3 | DNA
TRBJ1-2 | TRBV25-1 | - | - | CASSGAGFYGYTF | TGTGCCAGCAGTGGTGCAGGGTTTTATGGCTACACCTTC
TRBJ2-7 | TRBV3-1/TRBV3-2 | TRBD1 | - | CASSQVGQTGEQYF | TGTGCCAGCAGCCAAGTGGGACAGACGGGCGAGCAGTACTTC
TRBJ2-1 | TRBV11-2 | TRBD2 | few | CASSLMGLAKYNEQFF | TGTGCCAGCAGCTTGATGGGACTAGCGAAATACAATGAGCAGTTCTTC
TRBJ1-2 | TRBV18 | - | - | CASSPGEAGENYGYTF | TGTGCCAGCTCACCAGGCGAGGCAGGGGAGAACTATGGCTACACCTTC
TRBJ2-6 | TRBV7-2 | - | - | CASSPHGQSVLNVLTF | TGTGCCAGCAGCCCCCACGGACAGTCAGTCCTCAACGTCCTGACTTTC
TRBJ2-3 | TRBV13 | - | - | CASSRWRDKADTQYF | TGTGCCAGCAGCCGATGGCGGGACAAGGCAGATACGCAGTATTTT
TRBJ1-6 | TRBV30 | TRBD1 | - | CAWDRASDSPLHF | TGTGCCTGGGACAGGGCGTCGGATTCACCCCTCCACTTT
TRBJ1-4 | TRBV19 | TRBD1 | - | CASSIGQGEGEYGKLFF | TGTGCCAGTAGTATTGGGCAGGGGGAAGGGGAGTACGGAAAACTGTTTTTT
TRBJ2-7 | TRBV11-2 | - | few | CASSEQYEQYF | TGTGCCAGCAGCGAACAATACGAGCAGTACTTC
TRBJ2-1 | TRBV25-1 | - | - | CASSEWRTEQFF | TGTGCCAGCAGTGAATGGCGGACTGAGCAGTTCTTC
TRBJ2-2 | TRBV24-1 | - | - | CATSDPMDPTGELFF | TGTGCCACCAGTGATCCGATGGATCCCACCGGGGAGCTGTTTTTT
TRBJ1-1 | TRBV10-3 | - | - | CAISPLGSMNTEAFF | TGTGCCATCAGTCCTCTGGGGTCGATGAACACTGAAGCTTTCTTT
TRBJ2-2 | TRBV6-5 | - | - | CASNTFEAGELFF | TGTGCCAGCAACACATTCGAGGCCGGGGAGCTGTTTTTT
TRBJ2-7 | TRBV11-2 | TRBD2 | many | CASSSIRFSGGFSPYEQYF | TGTGCCAGCAGCTCCATTCGCTTTAGCGGGGGGTTTAGCCCCTACGAGCAGTACTTC
TRBJ2-1 | TRBV7-9 | - | - | CASSTGDSRVDEQFF | TGTGCCAGCAGTACCGGGGACTCGAGGGTCGATGAGCAGTTCTTC
TRBJ1-3 | TRBV10-3 | - | - | CAIREGGLDTIYF | TGTGCCATCAGGGAGGGCGGATTGGACACCATATATTTT
TRBJ1-2 | TRBV19 | - | - | CASRMRGDPNYGYTF | TGTGCCAGTAGAATGAGAGGGGACCCTAACTATGGCTACACCTTC
TRBJ1-2 | TRBV27 | - | - | CASYGPHYGYTF | TGTGCCAGCTATGGCCCCCACTATGGCTACACCTTC
TRBJ2-5 | TRBV2 | TRBD2 | - | CASTFSGLRETQYF | TGTGCCAGCACCTTTAGCGGGCTGAGAGAGACCCAGTACTTC
TRBJ1-2 | TRBV2 | - | - | CASSEGTSRNGYTF | TGTGCCAGCAGTGAGGGTACATCCAGGAATGGCTACACCTTC
TRBJ1-5 | TRBV30 | TRBD1 | - | CAWSQGGHQPQHF | TGTGCCTGGTCTCAAGGGGGCCACCAGCCCCAGCATTTT
TRBJ2-7 | TRBV10-1 | TRBD2 | - | CASSEPGLADSSSYEQYF | TGCGCCAGCAGTGAACCGGGACTAGCAGATTCAAGCTCCTACGAGCAGTACTTC
TRBJ1-1 | TRBV5-6 | - | few | CASSWRNTEAFF | TGTGCCAGCAGCTGGAGGAACACTGAAGCTTTCTTT
TRBJ1-5 | TRBV18 | - | few | CASSSQGRNQPQHF | TGTGCCAGCTCAAGTCAGGGGAGGAATCAGCCCCAGCATTTT
TRBJ1-1 | TRBV7-2 | TRBD1 | - | CASSLTGANTEAFF | TGTGCCAGCAGCTTAACAGGGGCCAACACTGAAGCTTTCTTT
TRBJ1-1 | TRBV2 | - | - | CASRPDGEAFF | TGTGCCAGCAGACCTGACGGAGAGGCTTTCTTT
TRBJ1-6 | TRBV12-3/TRBV12-4 | - | once | CASSLGSMPLHF | TGTGCCAGCAGTTTAGGGTCCATGCCCCTCCACTTT
TRBJ2-7 | TRBV15 | TRBD1 | - | CATSRGEGQTYEQYF | TGTGCCACCAGCAGAGGAGAGGGACAGACATACGAGCAGTACTTC
TRBJ1-1 | TRBV5-1 | - | - | CASSLDGSPERNTEAFF | TGCGCCAGCAGCTTGGACGGGTCCCCGGAGAGGAACACTGAAGCTTTCTTT
TRBJ1-1 | TRBV12-5 | - | - | CASGLVGGNTEAFF | TGTGCTAGTGGTTTGGTAGGAGGGAACACTGAAGCTTTCTTT
TRBJ2-2 | TRBV5-1 | - | - | CASSLARGRGSTGELFF | TGCGCCAGCAGCTTGGCTCGTGGGAGAGGGAGCACCGGGGAGCTGTTTTTT
TRBJ1-6 | TRBV25-1 | TRBD1 | - | CASSDLGQFGLYNSPLHF | TGTGCCAGCAGTGATCTGGGACAGTTCGGGCTCTATAATTCACCCCTCCACTTT
TRBJ1-5 | TRBV6-5 | - | few | CASSYSRGGNQPQHF | TGTGCCAGCAGTTACTCTCGGGGAGGGAATCAGCCCCAGCATTTT
TRBJ2-2 | TRBV7-8 | - | - | CASSEPRISTGELFF | TGTGCCAGCAGTGAACCTCGGATATCTACCGGGGAGCTGTTTTTT
TRBJ1-2 | TRBV5-1 | - | once | CASSLVPYNYGYTF | TGCGCCAGCAGCTTGGTCCCGTATAACTATGGCTACACCTTC
TRBJ2-3 | TRBV3-1/TRBV3-2 | - | - | CASSQDPALSTDTQYF | TGTGCCAGCAGCCAAGATCCAGCGCTAAGCACAGATACGCAGTATTTT
TRBJ1-6 | TRBV18 | TRBD1 | few | CASSPGQADNSPLHF | TGTGCCAGCTCACCCGGACAGGCCGATAATTCACCCCTCCACTTT
TRBJ1-4 | TRBV7-2 | - | - | CASRPTGTANEKLFF | TGTGCCAGCAGGCCCACCGGGACGGCTAATGAAAAACTGTTTTTT
TRBJ2-1 | TRBV6-2/TRBV6-3 | TRBD2 | - | CASSTGTSGKSSYNEQFF | TGTGCCAGCAGTACCGGGACTAGCGGAAAGAGCTCCTACAATGAGCAGTTCTTC
TRBJ1-1 | TRBV28 | TRBD1 | - | CASTTGANTEAFF | TGTGCCAGCACTACAGGGGCAAACACTGAAGCTTTCTTT
TRBJ1-5 | TRBV30 | - | - | CAWSVADSNQPQHF | TGTGCCTGGAGTGTGGCAGATAGCAATCAGCCCCAGCATTTT
TRBJ1-2 | TRBV6-5 | TRBD1 | few | CASRMTGTANYGYTF | TGTGCCAGCAGGATGACCGGGACAGCTAACTATGGCTACACCTTC
TRBJ1-2 | TRBV19 | - | once | CASSDHRSWPEDYGYTF | TGTGCCAGTAGCGATCACCGGTCGTGGCCTGAAGACTATGGCTACACCTTC
TRBJ1-4 | TRBV3-1/TRBV3-2 | - | - | CASSPSLGAGSATNEKLFF | TGTGCCAGCAGCCCTTCCTTAGGGGCAGGGTCTGCAACTAATGAAAAACTGTTTTTT
TRBJ1-2 | TRBV7-2 | - | - | CASSLVGSGGYTF | TGTGCCAGCAGCTTAGTAGGGAGTGGTGGCTACACCTTC
TRBJ2-7 | TRBV5-6 | - | - | CASSLGNRYNEQYF | TGTGCCAGCAGCTTGGGTAACAGGTATAACGAGCAGTACTTC
TRBJ1-5 | TRBV3-1/TRBV3-2 | - | - | CASSQGSGGSNQPQHF | TGTGCCAGCAGCCAAGGGTCTGGGGGGAGCAATCAGCCCCAGCATTTT
TRBJ2-2 | TRBV7-9 | TRBD1 | - | CASSLPGTGVTGELFF | TGTGCCAGCAGCTTACCCGGGACAGGGGTGACCGGGGAGCTGTTTTTT
TRBJ1-5 | TRBV6-5 | - | - | CASAVSNQPQHF | TGTGCCAGTGCGGTTAGCAATCAGCCCCAGCATTTT
TRBJ1-3 | TRBV15 | - | - | CATSRMGHLGSGNTIYF | TGTGCCACCAGCAGAATGGGACATTTAGGCTCTGGAAACACCATATATTTT
TRBJ2-1 | TRBV7-9 | - | - | CASSLAQEYNEQFF | TGTGCCAGCAGCTTGGCACAGGAATACAATGAGCAGTTCTTC
TRBJ2-7 | TRBV4-1 | TRBD2 | few | CASSKTSGGLVVGEQYF | TGCGCCAGCAGCAAGACTAGCGGGGGGCTCGTTGTCGGAGAGCAGTACTTC
TRBJ2-7 | TRBV4-1 | - | once | CASSSSFEQYF | TGCGCCAGCAGCTCGAGTTTCGAGCAGTACTTC
TRBJ2-7 | TRBV11-3 | - | once | CASSFRGPPYEQYF | TGTGCCAGCAGCTTTCGAGGGCCACCCTACGAGCAGTACTTC
TRBJ1-2 | TRBV19 | - | - | CASSFPRDYGYTF | TGTGCCAGTAGTTTCCCCAGGGACTATGGCTACACCTTC